Each of the 17 T cell receptor beta chains below was sequenced from the same sample in a study of OX40 agonist ivuxolimab in advanced cancers. Here immunoSEQ multiplex PCR was the method, and the copy in TCRdb shows in-frame clones only, minus some. The sample consists of 9,500 to 12,000 clones, 70% to 90% of them appearing once. The sample in question was CD4+ or CD8+ T cells sorted from blood, obtained in a trial of the OX40 agonist ivuxolimab. The receptors were sampled from an adult with an advanced solid tumor such as melanoma, head and neck, liver or kidney cancer.

V and J are TRBV6-1 and TRBJ2-3; D is possibly TRBD2 (6 bases). V lost 5 bases and J lost 2, with 14 bases in between. Germline V CDR1 and CDR2: MNHNS, SASEGT. The CDR3 covers 15 residues. CDR3 in amino acids: CASSPTSSLTDTQYF. The CDR3 DNA reads as TGTGCCAGCAGTCCGACTAGTTCCCTCACAGATACGCAGTATTTT.

The chain is built from TRBV9 and TRBJ2-2, with a weak D call TRBD2 (5 bases). The CDR3 contains 14 residues. In germline, CDR1 is SGDLS, CDR2 YYNGEE. The V end lost 0 bases, the J end lost 6 bases, and 9 bases lay between the germline ends. The CDR3 DNA reads as TGTGCCAGCAGCGTAGGGACTTCTCCCGGGGAGCTGTTTTTT. It encodes CASSVGTSPGELFF.

V is TRBV7-6 and J is TRBJ2-5; 8 bases map to TRBD1. J gave up 5 bases and V 5 bases, and 10 bases lay outside the gene matches. Germline assignment: CDR1 SGHVS and CDR2 FNYEAQ. The CDR3 sequence is 15 residues long. The CDR3 DNA follows: TGTGCCAGCAGCGTCCAGGGACAGGTCAGGGAGACCCAGTACTTC. It encodes CASSVQGQVRETQYF.

The chain is built from TRBV7-9 and TRBJ1-3; D is unclear. The ends were cut back, 4 bases at V and 4 bases at J, with 14 bases in the middle. The CDR3 runs 15 residues. CDR1 and CDR2 from the germline V gene are SEHNR and FQNEAQ (reference sequence). CDR3 DNA: TGTGCCAGCAGCTCAGATGTCTCGGAAGGAAACACCATATATTTT. Translated: CASSSDVSEGNTIYF.

The chain couples TRBV4-3 to TRBJ1-5, with a weak D call TRBD1 (5 bases). The length of the CDR3 is 15 residues. CDR1 LGHNA and CDR2 YSLEER come from the germline V gene. The V end was cut by 0 bases, the J end by 7 bases, with 13 bases between. The CDR3 nucleotides read TGCGCCAGCAGCCAAGATACCGCCGGGGACCAGCCCCAGCATTTT. Translation gives CASSQDTAGDQPQHF.

The chain uses TRBV18 and TRBJ1-5, with D tentatively TRBD1 (5 bases). V was shortened by 3 bases and J by 6 bases, with 9 bases between the two germline ends. This CDR3 is built from 13 residues. CDR1 KGHSH and CDR2 LQKENI come from the germline V gene. DNA for the CDR3: TGTGCCAGCTCACCGGGGGGGTTTCAGCCCCAGCATTTT. Its protein product is CASSPGGFQPQHF.

This clone was recorded once. The rearrangement links TRBV7-8 to TRBJ1-1; 8 bases are a match to TRBD1. Per the germline V gene, CDR1 is SGHVS and CDR2 is FQNEAQ. V shed 2 bases and J 5 bases; nucleotides not matched to a gene: 4. This CDR3 is 14 amino acids long. The CDR3 sequence: CASSLTGGRTEAFF. The DNA for the CDR3 is TGTGCCAGCAGCTTAACAGGGGGTCGAACTGAAGCTTTCTTT.

The V gene is TRBV28, the J gene TRBJ1-4; no firm D call. Trimming shortened V by 4 bases and J by 8 bases, and 11 bases separated the two germline ends. Germline V lookup: CDR1 MDHEN, CDR2 SYDVKM. This CDR3 contains 13 residues. In nucleotides, the CDR3 is TGTGCCAGCAGTTCCCCCGTAAGCGAAAAACTGTTTTTT. Protein: CASSSPVSEKLFF. The full variable domain, with the rest looked up from reference TRBV28 and TRBJ1-4, is DVKVTQSSRYLVKRTGEKVFLECVQDMDHENMFWYRQDPGLGLRLIYFSYDVKMKEKGDIPEGYSVSREKKERFSLILESASTNQTSMYLCASSSPVSEKLFFGSGTQLSVL.

J is TRBJ1-3 and V is TRBV30; no clear D gene. Germline V gene sequence: CDR1 GTSNPN, CDR2 SVGIG (reference sequence). CDR3 length: 14 residues. V lost 0 bases, J lost 4 bases, and 10 bases lay in between. The CDR3 bases are TGTGCCTGGAGTGTAGGTGACACAGGAAACACCATATATTTT. Translated, it gives CAWSVGDTGNTIYF.

The rearrangement uses TRBV11-2 and TRBJ2-5; 8 bases fit TRBD2. Germline V lookup: CDR1 SGHAT, CDR2 FQNNGV. V lost 5 bases to trimming and J lost 4 bases; unmatched junction nucleotides: 15. This CDR3 has 17 amino acids. CDR3 amino acids: CASSPRGAGGARETQYF. The CDR3 DNA is TGTGCCAGCAGCCCGCGGGGGGCGGGAGGAGCTCGAGAGACCCAGTACTTC.

V is TRBV4-2 and J is TRBJ2-7; tentatively, D is TRBD2 (6 bases). Trimming cost V 5 bases and J 5 bases, with 16 bases left between them. CDR1 and CDR2 (germline): LGHNA, YNFKEQ. There are 14 residues in the CDR3. The CDR3 is CASSLGGQGDEQYF. CDR3 DNA: TGTGCCAGCAGCTTAGGAGGGCAGGGTGACGAGCAGTACTTC.

In this sample, this clone turned up once. V gene TRBV4-3 combines with J gene TRBJ1-3, with 8 nucleotides matching TRBD1. Germline V gene sequence: CDR1 LGHNA, CDR2 YSLEER. This CDR3 is 15 amino acids long. The ends lost 3 bases at V and 3 bases at J; junction bases unmatched: 4. This CDR3 is CASSQARGHGNTIYF. In DNA, the CDR3 is TGCGCCAGCAGCCAGGCCAGGGGGCATGGAAACACCATATATTTT.

The genes are TRBV27 and TRBJ1-4; D is ambiguous. Trimming pared 9 bases from V and 3 bases from J, leaving 11 bases between. The CDR3 consists of 13 residues. From germline, CDR1 is MNHEY and CDR2 SMNVEV (reference sequence). The CDR3 protein is CASRGWSNEKLFF. The DNA of the CDR3 is TGTGCCAGTCGAGGGTGGTCTAATGAAAAACTGTTTTTT.

The J gene is TRBJ1-1, the V gene TRBV5-6; D uncertain. Germline V gene sequence: CDR1 SGHDT, CDR2 YYEEEE. V lost 3 bases, J lost 7 bases, and 13 bases lay in between. The CDR3 covers 13 residues. The CDR3: CASSSGSTREAFF. The CDR3 nucleotides are TGTGCCAGCAGCTCTGGGAGTACGCGTGAAGCTTTCTTT.

The chain uses TRBV7-8 and TRBJ1-2; D is uncertain. Germline values: CDR1 SGHVS, CDR2 FQNEAQ. This CDR3 is 13 amino acids long. The V end was cut by 5 bases, the J end by 6 bases, with 13 bases between. The DNA of the CDR3 is TGTGCCAGCAGCCCCGCGGGATCTGATGGCTACACCTTC. Protein sequence: CASSPAGSDGYTF.

J is TRBJ2-7 and V is TRBV27; tentative D call: TRBD1 (6 bases). CDR3 length: 14 residues. The germline V gene has CDR1 MNHEY and CDR2 SMNVEV (reference sequence). V was clipped by 5 bases and J by 2 bases, with 13 bases between them. CDR3 sequence: CASSATGTTYEQYF. The CDR3 DNA sequence: TGTGCCAGCAGTGCAACCGGGACAACCTACGAGCAGTACTTC.

This clone was seen only once. The CDR3, as DNA: TGCAGCGTTGAGACAGGGACCAGAGCTTTCTTT. Its translation is CSVETGTRAFF. The chain uses TRBV29-1 and TRBJ1-1, with 7 bases that match TRBD1. The CDR3 is 11 residues long. Per the germline V gene, CDR1 is SQVTM and CDR2 is ANQGSEA. Germline trimming cut 3 bases from V and 10 bases from J; bases unmatched to any gene: 5.